This T cell receptor (beta chain) was found in a study of T cell repertoires in cytomegalovirus infection. Study context: CMV infection together with matching HLA type was indicated by public TCR beta signatures.

Via MiXCR, TCRdb re-called the reads, giving one row per CDR3 protein. The repertoire consists of hundreds of thousands of distinct CDR3 sequences, with roughly a quarter occurring once and the leading ten covering 7% to 9%. Study-level points and caveats: Cumulative public TCR beta family frequency identified CMV carriers with the relevant HLA. Ex vivo, HLA-C-restricted CMV-specific TCR beta clonotypes prevailed over the rest of the response.

Germline CDR1 and CDR2: SEHNR and FQNEAQ (reference sequence). With 9 bases removed from V and 0 bases from J, the gap between germline ends came to 11 bases. CDR3 length: 13 residues. This clonotype was found many times. Its matching antigen is unknown. Sequenced input: CD8+ T cells from PBMCs. The chain joins TRBV7-9 to TRBJ1-1; D unclear. This clonotype was sampled from a human donor in good health (CMV status not recorded). Some clones in this sample may be carry-over from other donors' samples. The CDR3 loop is CASRVTMNTEAFF. The CDR3 region has the DNA TGTGCCAGTAGAGTGACAATGAACACTGAAGCTTTCTTT. Full variable domain (missing parts from reference TRBV7-9 and TRBJ1-1): DTGVSQNPRHKITKRGQNVTFRCDPISEHNRLYWYRQTLGQGPEFLTYFQNEAQLEKSRLLSDRFSAERPKGSFSTLEIQRTEQGDSAMYLCASRVTMNTEAFFGQGTRLTVV.